Below, 29 T cell receptor beta chains from the same sample are listed, as sequenced in a study of blood T cell repertoires in COVID-19 (TCRdb year 2020). Libraries were made using the immunoSEQ multiplex PCR assay. Sourced from immuneACCESS, this table was stored by TCRdb with only in-frame sequences that have V and J called. A share of the clones is absent; for the studies checked, an unresolved V gene accounts for under half, and the remainder has no known explanation. Across this sample there are about 130,000 clones, with approximately 81% seen only once. Approximately 5.7% of the sample is held by the ten biggest clonotypes. The sequencing input was peripheral blood. All receptors derive from a man in his sixties with acute or convalescent COVID-19.

The chain recombines TRBV19 with TRBJ1-5; 7 bases match TRBD1. Germline-derived CDR1 and CDR2 are LNHDA and SQIVND (reference sequence). The CDR3 covers 16 residues. The V segment lost 3 bases and the J segment 2 bases; nucleotides outside the gene matches: 7. CDR3 loop: CASSMPDRRGNQPQHF. Written as DNA, the CDR3 is TGTGCCAGTAGTATGCCGGACAGGAGGGGCAATCAGCCCCAGCATTTT.

The chain has TRBV2 and TRBJ2-5; the match to TRBD2 covers 10 bases. The J segment lost 7 bases and the V segment lost 5 bases, leaving 13 bases of the junction unmatched. Germline V lookup: CDR1 SNHLY, CDR2 FYNNEI. The CDR3 runs to 16 residues. CDR3 in amino acids: CASSTGLAVTYGTQYF. The CDR3 nucleotides are TGTGCCAGCAGTACCGGACTAGCGGTTACCTATGGGACCCAGTACTTC.

The chain couples TRBV2 to TRBJ2-1; TRBD1 aligns across 8 bases. Losses at the gene ends were 6 bases for V and 14 bases for J; bases not matched to a gene: 3. The CDR3 contains 10 residues. Per germline, CDR1 SNHLY and CDR2 FYNNEI. The CDR3 coding sequence is TGTGCCAGCAGGGGACAGGTGGAGTTCTTC. Its translation is CASRGQVEFF. The full variable domain, its missing parts supplied by reference TRBV2 and TRBJ2-1, is EPEVTQTPSHQVTQMGQEVILRCVPISNHLYFYWYRQILGQKVEFLVSFYNNEISEKSEIFDDQFSVERPDGSNFTLKIRSTKLEDSAMYFCASRGQVEFFGPGTRLTVL.

The chain joins TRBV29-1 to TRBJ1-1, with D possibly TRBD1 on 5 matching bases. V was clipped by 7 bases and J by 4 bases, with 10 bases between them. This CDR3 is 11 amino acids long. Germline V gene data show CDR1 as SQVTM and CDR2 as ANQGSEA. CDR3 DNA: TGCAGCGCCAGGGCGATCACTGAAGCTTTCTTT. Translated, it gives CSARAITEAFF. The entire variable domain, with the rest obtained from reference TRBV29-1 and TRBJ1-1, is as follows: SAVISQKPSRDICQRGTSLTIQCQVDSQVTMMFWYRQQPGQSLTLIATANQGSEATYESGFVIDKFPISRPNLTFSTLTVSNMSPEDSSIYLCSARAITEAFFGQGTRLTVV.

The CDR3 DNA sequence: TGTGCCAGCAGCTTAAACCCCAGCGGGATTAGCACAGATACGCAGTATTTT. Protein product: CASSLNPSGISTDTQYF. V and J are TRBV7-3 and TRBJ2-3, with TRBD2 matching 7 bases. The length of the CDR3 is 17 residues. The trim removed 1 base at V and 0 bases at J, leaving 7 bases unmatched. Looked up from germline, CDR1 is SGHTA and CDR2 is FQGTGA.

The chain recombines TRBV21-1 with TRBJ1-6; the table's D gene call, TRBD1, was not cross checked with the DNA. TRBV21-1 is termed a pseudogene. This CDR3 is built from 19 residues. In DNA, the CDR3 is TGTGCCAGATGGAAGACGGGACAGGGGGCGAGCTCCTATAATTCACCCCTCCACTTT. The encoded protein is CARWKTGQGASSYNSPLHF.

As DNA, the CDR3 is TGCGCCAGCAGTTCCGACGGGAACTATGGCTACACCTTC. It is translated as CASSSDGNYGYTF. This sequence joins TRBV5-1 and TRBJ1-2, with unresolved D. V was trimmed by 5 bases and J by 2 bases, leaving 10 bases between them. Germline CDR1 SGHRS, CDR2 YFSETQ. This CDR3 has 13 amino acids.

The chain is built from TRBV11-2 and TRBJ2-7; 10 bases are a match to TRBD1. This CDR3 has 14 residues. Germline V CDR1 and CDR2: SGHAT, FQNNGV. Germline trimming cut 5 bases from V and 4 bases from J; bases unmatched to any gene: 5. In DNA form, the CDR3 reads TGTGCCAGCAGCCTGGGACAGGGGCCGTACGAGCAGTACTTC. This codes for CASSLGQGPYEQYF.

The chain joins TRBV27 to TRBJ1-4; 7 nucleotides match TRBD1. This CDR3 is 14 amino acids long. CDR1 is MNHEY and CDR2 is SMNVEV in the germline V gene (reference sequence). The junction had 5 bases not matched to a gene; V was cut back by 6 bases and J by 4 bases. DNA of the CDR3: TGTGCCAGCAGAGACAGGGCCAGTAATGAAAAACTGTTTTTT. Translating gives CASRDRASNEKLFF.

CDR3 bases: TGTGCCAGTAAAGGTGACATCGGGACTGGTTATGGCTACACCTTC. Residues: CASKGDIGTGYGYTF. The chain couples TRBV19 to TRBJ1-2; D might be TRBD1 (5 bases). The CDR3 runs 15 residues. The V end lost 7 bases, the J end lost 5 bases, and 20 bases lay between the germline ends. The V gene's germline CDR1 is LNHDA and CDR2 SQIVND (reference sequence).

The chain uses TRBV9 and TRBJ2-4, with no clear D. Per germline, CDR1 SGDLS and CDR2 YYNGEE. This CDR3 region has 14 residues. The germline V and J ends were trimmed by 4 bases and 4 bases, with 12 bases remaining between them. Written as DNA, the CDR3 is TGTGCCAGCAGCCTTACCGACGGGAAAAACATTCAGTACTTC. Protein: CASSLTDGKNIQYF.

This clone was observed once. The V gene is TRBV6-5, the J gene TRBJ1-2; 11 positions match TRBD1. CDR3 length equals 14 residues. Looked up from germline, CDR1 is MNHEY and CDR2 is SVGAGI. The V and J ends lost 4 bases and 3 bases, in that order; junction bases with no gene match: 1. CDR3 DNA: TGTGCCAGCAGTTGGGACAGGGGGGACTATGGCTACACCTTC. This gives the protein CASSWDRGDYGYTF.

This chain links TRBV7-2 with TRBJ2-7; D not certain. The germline V gene encodes CDR1 SGHTA and CDR2 FQGNSA. Trimming stripped 2 bases from V and 0 bases from J, with 11 bases between. The CDR3 runs to 15 residues. The CDR3: CASSLSDASSYEQYF. The CDR3, as DNA: TGTGCCAGCAGCTTAAGCGACGCGTCCTCCTACGAGCAGTACTTC.

This chain uses TRBV15 with TRBJ1-1, with unresolved D. Germline values: CDR1 LNHNV, CDR2 YYDKDF (reference sequence). The CDR3 loop spans 13 amino acids. Trimming cost V 5 bases and J 1 base, with 8 bases left between them. CDR3 in DNA: TGTGCCACCAGCCCCCGGGGGAACACTGAAGCTTTCTTT. Protein sequence: CATSPRGNTEAFF.

This clone was observed a single time. The genes are TRBV9 and TRBJ1-1; 9 positions agree with TRBD1. This CDR3 spans 13 amino acids. CDR1 and CDR2 (germline): SGDLS, YYNGEE. Unmatched junction bases numbered 5, after V lost 4 bases and J lost 7 bases. The CDR3 DNA sequence: TGTGCCAGCAGCCCGACAGGGGGAAATGAAGCTTTCTTT. Amino acids: CASSPTGGNEAFF.

The rearrangement uses TRBV25-1 and TRBJ2-1; 10 bases fit TRBD2. J was trimmed by 4 bases and V by 6 bases; bases with no gene match: 12. Germline values: CDR1 MGHDK, CDR2 SYGVNS. This CDR3 has 17 amino acids. In nucleotides, the CDR3 is TGTGCCAGCAGCCCACTCTCACGGACTAGCGGTTACAATGAGCAGTTCTTC. Amino acid sequence: CASSPLSRTSGYNEQFF.

Regarding this clone: At one boundary the junction diverges from the germline segment, which might be a read error. The CDR3 region is CASSGMGPNQQFF. CDR3 DNA: TGTGCCAGCAGCGGTATGGGCCCCAATCAGCAGTTCTTC. V is TRBV5-4 and J is TRBJ2-1; D is unclear. Germline values: CDR1 SGHNT, CDR2 YYREEE (reference sequence). The CDR3 contains 13 residues.

V is TRBV6-5 and J is TRBJ2-2; D not resolved. The CDR3 consists of 13 residues. The germline V gene encodes CDR1 MNHEY and CDR2 SVGAGI. V lost 7 bases, J lost 7 bases, and 13 bases lay in between. CDR3 region: CASMDGLGGELFF. In DNA form, the CDR3 reads TGTGCCAGCATGGATGGGCTCGGCGGGGAGCTGTTTTTT.

The rearrangement links TRBV7-4 to TRBJ2-5, with 8 bases matching TRBD1. V lost 5 bases, J lost 5 bases, and 16 bases stayed unmatched. Germline values: CDR1 SGHVT, CDR2 SQSDAQ. The CDR3 loop spans 17 amino acids. The CDR3 loop reads CASSQVPPGGGLETQYF. As DNA, the CDR3 is TGTGCCAGCAGCCAAGTACCACCAGGGGGCGGGTTGGAGACCCAGTACTTC. The full variable domain, with the rest looked up from reference TRBV7-4 and TRBJ2-5, is GAGVSQSPRYKVAKRGRDVALRCDSISGHVTLYWYRQTLGQGSEVLTYSQSDAQRDKSGRPSGRFSAERPERSVSTLKIQRTEQGDSAVYLCASSQVPPGGGLETQYFGPGTRLLVL.

V gene TRBV6-6 combines with J gene TRBJ2-7, with D perhaps matching TRBD1 (6 bases). V was pared by 6 bases and J by 1 base, with 22 bases between. The CDR3 is 17 amino acids. Germline values: CDR1 MNHNY, CDR2 SVGAGI (reference sequence). CDR3 in amino acids: CASSRTSPGTPSYEQYF. CDR3 coding DNA: TGTGCCAGCAGCCGAACGTCTCCCGGGACACCGTCCTACGAGCAGTACTTC.

The chain combines TRBV5-1 with TRBJ2-1; 8 positions agree with TRBD2. CDR3 size: 16 residues. CDR1 is SGHRS and CDR2 is YFSETQ in the germline V gene. With V trimmed by 0 bases and J by 10 bases, 12 bases remained unmatched. CDR3 residues: CASSLAGGPGLMEQFF. The CDR3 DNA sequence: TGCGCCAGCAGCTTGGCGGGGGGGCCCGGGTTAATGGAGCAGTTCTTC.

CDR3 DNA: TGTGCCAGCAGGGCTAGCGGGCAAGAGACCCAGTACTTC. Amino acids: CASRASGQETQYF. The chain links TRBV2 to TRBJ2-5, with 8 bases lining up with TRBD2. Germline V gene data show CDR1 as SNHLY and CDR2 as FYNNEI. After removal of 6 bases from V and 2 bases from J, the junction contained 2 bases not matched to a gene. This CDR3 has 13 residues.

V gene TRBV25-1 combines with J gene TRBJ2-2, with D tentatively TRBD1 (5 bases). Trimming removed 5 bases from V and 4 bases from J, with 11 bases in between. Germline assignment: CDR1 MGHDK and CDR2 SYGVNS. The CDR3 contains 14 residues. CDR3 DNA: TGTGCCAGCAGTAAATTACAGGCCACCGGGGAGCTGTTTTTT. It codes for CASSKLQATGELFF.

The chain links TRBV12-5 to TRBJ2-2; D perhaps matches TRBD2 (5 bases). This CDR3 spans 15 amino acids. Germline CDR1 reads LGHNT; CDR2 reads FRNRAP. Between the trimmed V and J ends, which lost 6 bases and 7 bases, there was a span of 18 bases. The CDR3 region has the DNA TGTGCTAGTGGCCCTTTCGCTACTAGTATCGGGGAGCTGTTTTTT. Its protein product is CASGPFATSIGELFF.

This chain links TRBV3-1 (or the pseudogene TRBV3-2) with TRBJ2-7, with 7 bases lining up with TRBD1. V was clipped by 3 bases and J by 11 bases; unmatched bases: 7. The germline V gene encodes CDR1 LGHDT and CDR2 YNNKEL (reference sequence). This CDR3 spans 12 amino acids. The CDR3 spells CASSQGQGGKYF. CDR3 coding DNA: TGTGCCAGCAGCCAGGGCCAAGGGGGCAAGTACTTC.

The chain is built from TRBV13 and TRBJ1-2; 7 bases map to TRBD1. Germline assignment: CDR1 PRHDT and CDR2 FYEKMQ (reference sequence). V lost 3 bases, J lost 4 bases, and 8 bases stayed unmatched. This CDR3 is built from 15 residues. CDR3: CASSLTGQAFYGYTF. The CDR3 DNA sequence: TGTGCCAGCAGCTTGACCGGACAGGCCTTCTATGGCTACACCTTC.

The chain employs TRBV6-5 and TRBJ2-4, with D possibly TRBD2 on 5 matching bases. V was clipped by 6 bases and J by 0 bases, with 9 bases between them. The CDR3 has 14 residues. Germline-derived CDR1 and CDR2 are MNHEY and SVGAGI. CDR3 sequence reads: CASSSREAKNIQYF. The CDR3 DNA reads as TGTGCCAGCAGCTCCCGGGAAGCCAAAAACATTCAGTACTTC.

The chain employs TRBV9 and TRBJ2-2; D is undetermined. The CDR3 is 16 amino acids. V shed 1 base and J shed 1 base, with 11 bases lying between them. CDR1 is SGDLS and CDR2 is YYNGEE in the germline V gene. This CDR3 reads CASSVTIGENTGELFF. As DNA, the CDR3 is TGTGCCAGCAGCGTAACGATCGGAGAGAACACCGGGGAGCTGTTTTTT.

This clone has just a few counts. V gene TRBV19 combines with J gene TRBJ1-1; weak D call: TRBD1 (5 bases). This CDR3 is built from 12 residues. The ends were cut back, 5 bases at V and 11 bases at J, with 15 bases in the middle. Germline V CDR1 and CDR2: LNHDA, SQIVND (reference sequence). CDR3 sequence reads: CASSRGQFTAFF. The CDR3 DNA sequence: TGTGCCAGTAGTCGAGGACAATTTACTGCTTTCTTT. The entire variable domain, with the rest obtained from reference TRBV19 and TRBJ1-1, is as follows: DGGITQSPKYLFRKEGQNVTLSCEQNLNHDAMYWYRQDPGQGLRLIYYSQIVNDFQKGDIAEGYSVSREKKESFPLTVTSAQKNPTAFYLCASSRGQFTAFFGQGTRLTVV.